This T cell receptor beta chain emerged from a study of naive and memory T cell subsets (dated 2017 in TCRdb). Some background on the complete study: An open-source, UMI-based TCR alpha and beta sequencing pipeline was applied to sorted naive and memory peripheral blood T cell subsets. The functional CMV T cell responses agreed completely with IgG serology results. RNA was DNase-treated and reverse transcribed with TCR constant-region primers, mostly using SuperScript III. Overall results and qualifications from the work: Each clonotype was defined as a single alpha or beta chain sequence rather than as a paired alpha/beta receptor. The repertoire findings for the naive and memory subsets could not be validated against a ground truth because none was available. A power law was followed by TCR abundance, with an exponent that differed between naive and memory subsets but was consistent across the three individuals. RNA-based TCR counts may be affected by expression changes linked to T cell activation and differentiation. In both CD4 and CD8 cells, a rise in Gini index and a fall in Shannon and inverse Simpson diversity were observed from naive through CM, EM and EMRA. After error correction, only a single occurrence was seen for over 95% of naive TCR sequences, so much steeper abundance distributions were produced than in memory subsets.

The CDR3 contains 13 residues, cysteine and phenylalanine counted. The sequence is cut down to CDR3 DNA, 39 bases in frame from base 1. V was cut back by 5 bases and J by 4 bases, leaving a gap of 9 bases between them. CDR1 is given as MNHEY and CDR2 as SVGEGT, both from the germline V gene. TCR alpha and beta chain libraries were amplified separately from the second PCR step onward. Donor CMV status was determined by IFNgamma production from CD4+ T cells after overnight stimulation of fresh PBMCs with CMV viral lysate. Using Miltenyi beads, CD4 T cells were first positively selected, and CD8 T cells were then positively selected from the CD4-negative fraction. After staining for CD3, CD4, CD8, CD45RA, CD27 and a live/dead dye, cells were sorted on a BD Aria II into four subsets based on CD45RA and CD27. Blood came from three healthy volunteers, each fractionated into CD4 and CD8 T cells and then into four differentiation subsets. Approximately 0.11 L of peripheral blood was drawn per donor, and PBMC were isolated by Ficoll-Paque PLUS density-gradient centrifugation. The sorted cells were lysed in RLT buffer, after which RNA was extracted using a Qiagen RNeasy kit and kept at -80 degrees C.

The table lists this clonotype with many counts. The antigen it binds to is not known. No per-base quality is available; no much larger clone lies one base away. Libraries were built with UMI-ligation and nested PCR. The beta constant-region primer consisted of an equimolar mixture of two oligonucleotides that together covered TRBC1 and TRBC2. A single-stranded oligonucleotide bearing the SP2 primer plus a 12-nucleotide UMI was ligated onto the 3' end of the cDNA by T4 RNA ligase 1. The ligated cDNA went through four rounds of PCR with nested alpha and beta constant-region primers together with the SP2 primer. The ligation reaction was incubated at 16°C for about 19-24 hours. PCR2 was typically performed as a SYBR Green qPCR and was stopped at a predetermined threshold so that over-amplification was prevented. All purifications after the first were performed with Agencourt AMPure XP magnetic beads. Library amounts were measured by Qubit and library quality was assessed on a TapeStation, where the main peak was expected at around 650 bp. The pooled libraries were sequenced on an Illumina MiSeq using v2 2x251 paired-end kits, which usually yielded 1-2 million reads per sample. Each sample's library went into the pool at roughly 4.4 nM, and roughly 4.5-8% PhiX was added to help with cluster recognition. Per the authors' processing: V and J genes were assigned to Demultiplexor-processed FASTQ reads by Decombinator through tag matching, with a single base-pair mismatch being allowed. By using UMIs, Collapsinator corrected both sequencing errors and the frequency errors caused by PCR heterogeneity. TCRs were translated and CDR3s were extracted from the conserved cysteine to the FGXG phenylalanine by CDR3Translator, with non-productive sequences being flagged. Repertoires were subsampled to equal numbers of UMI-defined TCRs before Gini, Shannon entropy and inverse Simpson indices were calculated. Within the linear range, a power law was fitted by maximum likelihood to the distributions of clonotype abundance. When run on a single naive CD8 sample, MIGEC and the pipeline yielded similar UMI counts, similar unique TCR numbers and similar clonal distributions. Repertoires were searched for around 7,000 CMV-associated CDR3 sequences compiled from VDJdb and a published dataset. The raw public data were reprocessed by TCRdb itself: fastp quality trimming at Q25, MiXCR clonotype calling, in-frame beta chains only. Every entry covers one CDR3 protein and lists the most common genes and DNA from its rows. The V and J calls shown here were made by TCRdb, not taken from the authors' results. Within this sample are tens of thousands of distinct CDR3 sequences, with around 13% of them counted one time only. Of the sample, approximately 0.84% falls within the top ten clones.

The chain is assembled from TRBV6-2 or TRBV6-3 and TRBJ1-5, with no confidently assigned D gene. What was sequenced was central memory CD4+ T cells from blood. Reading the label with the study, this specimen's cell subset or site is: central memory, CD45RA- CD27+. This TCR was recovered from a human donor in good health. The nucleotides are TGTGCCAGCAGTCCTCAGAAGAATCAGCCCCAGCATTTT. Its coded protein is CASSPQKNQPQHF.